This TCR beta chain was observed in a study of blood T cell repertoires in COVID-19. At the level of the study: Material from acute and convalescent COVID-19 was sourced from the United States, Italy and Spain.

CDR1 and CDR2 from the germline V gene are SEHNR and FQNEAQ (reference sequence). The CDR3 contains 15 residues. J was trimmed by 6 bases and V by 5 bases; bases with no gene match: 8. Only in-frame clones appear in the TCRdb table, and some are missing; sequencing was by immunoSEQ multiplex PCR. This sample has 300,000 to 450,000 clones, with over 85% found just once. In this sample, this clone turned up once. Sequencing was done on a sample of peripheral blood. The chain carries TRBV7-9 and TRBJ1-1, with 11 positions matching TRBD1. This clonotype originated in a woman aged 55-70 years with COVID-19, enrolled during active disease. The CDR3 loop is CASSPRTGGLAEAFF. The CDR3 DNA follows: TGTGCCAGCAGCCCAAGGACAGGGGGCTTAGCTGAAGCTTTCTTT. The full variable domain, in which reference TRBV7-9 and TRBJ1-1 provide the parts outside the CDR3, is DTGVSQNPRHKITKRGQNVTFRCDPISEHNRLYWYRQTLGQGPEFLTYFQNEAQLEKSRLLSDRFSAERPKGSFSTLEIQRTEQGDSAMYLCASSPRTGGLAEAFFGQGTRLTVV.